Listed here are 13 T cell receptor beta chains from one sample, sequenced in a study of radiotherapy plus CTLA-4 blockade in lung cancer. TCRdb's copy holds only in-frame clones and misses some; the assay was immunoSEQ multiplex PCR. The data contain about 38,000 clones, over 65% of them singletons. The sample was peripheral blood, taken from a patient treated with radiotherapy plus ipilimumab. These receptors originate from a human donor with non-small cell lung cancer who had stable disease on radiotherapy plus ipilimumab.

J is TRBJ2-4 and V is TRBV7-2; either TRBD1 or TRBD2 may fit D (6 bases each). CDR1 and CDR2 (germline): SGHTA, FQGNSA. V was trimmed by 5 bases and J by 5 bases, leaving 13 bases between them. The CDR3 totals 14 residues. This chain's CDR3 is CASSRPGGQNIQYF. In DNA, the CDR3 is TGTGCCAGCAGCCGACCTGGGGGGCAAAACATTCAGTACTTC. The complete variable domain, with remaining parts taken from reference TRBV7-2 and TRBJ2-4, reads GAGVSQSPSNKVTEKGKDVELRCDPISGHTALYWYRQSLGQGLEFLIYFQGNSAPDKSGLPSDRFSAERTGGSVSTLTIQRTQQEDSAVYLCASSRPGGQNIQYFGAGTRLSVL.

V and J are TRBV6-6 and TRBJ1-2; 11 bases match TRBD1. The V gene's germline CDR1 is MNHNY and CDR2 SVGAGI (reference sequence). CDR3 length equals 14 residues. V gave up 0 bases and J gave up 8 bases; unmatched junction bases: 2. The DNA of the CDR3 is TGTGCCAGCAGTTACTCCGGGACAGGGGGAGGCTACACCTTC. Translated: CASSYSGTGGGYTF.

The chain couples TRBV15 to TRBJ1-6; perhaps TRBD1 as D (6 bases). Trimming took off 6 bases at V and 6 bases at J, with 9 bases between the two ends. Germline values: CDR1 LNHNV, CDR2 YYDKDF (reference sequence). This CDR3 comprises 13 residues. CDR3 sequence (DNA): TGTGCCACCAGGGAGGGGGGTAATTCACCCCTCCACTTT. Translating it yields CATREGGNSPLHF.

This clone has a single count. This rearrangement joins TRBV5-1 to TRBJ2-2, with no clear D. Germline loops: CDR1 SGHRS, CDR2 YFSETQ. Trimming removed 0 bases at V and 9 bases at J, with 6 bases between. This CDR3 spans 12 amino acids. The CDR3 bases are TGCGCCAGCAGCTTGGTAGGGAGGGAGCTGTTTTTT. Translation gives CASSLVGRELFF.

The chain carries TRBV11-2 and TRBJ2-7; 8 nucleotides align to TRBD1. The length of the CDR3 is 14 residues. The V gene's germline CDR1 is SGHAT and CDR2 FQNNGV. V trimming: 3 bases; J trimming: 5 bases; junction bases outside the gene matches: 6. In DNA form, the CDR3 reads TGTGCCAGCAGCTTGGACAGGGCGTCCCACGAGCAGTACTTC. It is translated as CASSLDRASHEQYF.

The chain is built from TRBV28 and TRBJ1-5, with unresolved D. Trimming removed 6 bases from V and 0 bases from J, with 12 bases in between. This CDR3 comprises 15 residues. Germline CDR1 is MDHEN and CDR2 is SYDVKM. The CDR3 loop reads CASRSDLSSNQPQHF. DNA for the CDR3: TGTGCCAGCAGGTCGGACCTATCTAGCAATCAGCCCCAGCATTTT.

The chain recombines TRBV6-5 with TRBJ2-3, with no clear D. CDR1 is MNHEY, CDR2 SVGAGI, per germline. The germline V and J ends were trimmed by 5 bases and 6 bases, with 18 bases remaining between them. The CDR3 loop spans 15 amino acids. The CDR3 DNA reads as TGTGCCAGCAGTGGACGGACCTTCCTCCAGGATACGCAGTATTTT. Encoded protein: CASSGRTFLQDTQYF.

CDR3 amino acids: CASSLGSQGITEAFF. Written as DNA, the CDR3 is TGCGCCAGCAGCTTGGGCTCACAGGGGATCACTGAAGCTTTCTTT. The rearrangement links TRBV5-1 to TRBJ1-1; 7 bases match TRBD1. Germline CDR1 is SGHRS and CDR2 is YFSETQ. V was clipped by 0 bases and J by 4 bases; unmatched bases: 6. CDR3 length equals 15 residues.

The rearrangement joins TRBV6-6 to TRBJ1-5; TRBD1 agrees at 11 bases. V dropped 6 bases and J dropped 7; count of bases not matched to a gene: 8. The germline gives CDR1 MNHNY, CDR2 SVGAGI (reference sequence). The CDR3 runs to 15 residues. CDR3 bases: TGTGCCAGCAGGCCCGGGACAGGGGGGCGACAGCCCCAGCATTTT. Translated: CASRPGTGGRQPQHF.

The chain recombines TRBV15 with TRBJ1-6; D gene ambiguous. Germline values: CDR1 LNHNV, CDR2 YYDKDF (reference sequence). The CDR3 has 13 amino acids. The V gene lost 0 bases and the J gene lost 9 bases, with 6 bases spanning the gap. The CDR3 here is CATSREIVSPLHF. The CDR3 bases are TGTGCCACCAGCAGAGAAATCGTTTCACCCCTCCACTTT.

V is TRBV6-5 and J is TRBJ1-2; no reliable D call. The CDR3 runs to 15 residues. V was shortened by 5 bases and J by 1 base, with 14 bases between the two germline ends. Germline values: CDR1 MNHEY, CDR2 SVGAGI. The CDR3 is CASSPARGINYGYTF. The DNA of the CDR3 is TGTGCCAGCAGTCCCGCCCGTGGGATTAACTATGGCTACACCTTC.

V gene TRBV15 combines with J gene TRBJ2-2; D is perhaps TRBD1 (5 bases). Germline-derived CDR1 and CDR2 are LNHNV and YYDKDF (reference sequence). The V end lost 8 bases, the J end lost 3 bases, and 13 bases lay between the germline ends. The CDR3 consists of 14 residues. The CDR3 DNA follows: TGTGCCACCTCCCAGGGTTCGCACACCGGGGAGCTGTTTTTT. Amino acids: CATSQGSHTGELFF. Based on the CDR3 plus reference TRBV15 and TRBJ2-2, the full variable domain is DAMVIQNPRYQVTQFGKPVTLSCSQTLNHNVMYWYQQKSSQAPKLLFHYYDKDFNNEADTPDNFQSRRPNTSFCFLDIRSPGLGDTAMYLCATSQGSHTGELFFGEGSRLTVL.

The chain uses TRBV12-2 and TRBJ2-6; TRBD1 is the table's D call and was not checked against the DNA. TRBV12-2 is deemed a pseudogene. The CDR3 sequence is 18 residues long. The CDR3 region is CASRHRGSTQSRANVLTF. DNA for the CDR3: TGTGCAAGTCGCCACAGGGGCTCCACACAAAGTCGGGCCAACGTCCTGACTTTC.